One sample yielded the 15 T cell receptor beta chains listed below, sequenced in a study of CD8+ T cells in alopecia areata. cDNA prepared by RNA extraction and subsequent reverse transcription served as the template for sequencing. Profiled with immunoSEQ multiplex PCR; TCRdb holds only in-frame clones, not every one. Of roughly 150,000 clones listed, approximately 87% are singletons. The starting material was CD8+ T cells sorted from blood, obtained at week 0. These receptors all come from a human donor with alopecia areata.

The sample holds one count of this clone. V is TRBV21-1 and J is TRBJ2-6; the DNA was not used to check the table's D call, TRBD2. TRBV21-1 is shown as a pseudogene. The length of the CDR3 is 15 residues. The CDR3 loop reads CASSKSGVGANVLTF. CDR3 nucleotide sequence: TGTGCCAGCAGCAAATCGGGGGTTGGGGCCAACGTCCTGACTTTC.

CDR3 sequence: CSAPTGGGTEAFF. The CDR3 region has the DNA TGCAGCGCCCCGACAGGGGGAGGCACTGAAGCTTTCTTT. The chain carries TRBV29-1 and TRBJ1-1; TRBD1 aligns across 9 bases. CDR1 SQVTM and CDR2 ANQGSEA come from the germline V gene. V trimming: 7 bases; J trimming: 4 bases; junction bases outside the gene matches: 7. The CDR3 has 13 amino acids.

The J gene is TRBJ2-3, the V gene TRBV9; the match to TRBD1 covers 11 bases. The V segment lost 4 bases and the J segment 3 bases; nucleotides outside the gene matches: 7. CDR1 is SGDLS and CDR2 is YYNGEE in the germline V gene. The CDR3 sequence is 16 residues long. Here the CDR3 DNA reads TGTGCCAGCAGCAGCCGGACAGGGGGCTGGACAGATACGCAGTATTTT. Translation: CASSSRTGGWTDTQYF.

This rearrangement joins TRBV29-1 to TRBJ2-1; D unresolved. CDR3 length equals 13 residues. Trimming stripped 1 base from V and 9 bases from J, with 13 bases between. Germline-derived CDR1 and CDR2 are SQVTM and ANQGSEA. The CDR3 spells CSVEAELTVEQFF. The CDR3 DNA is TGCAGCGTTGAAGCGGAGCTTACGGTTGAGCAGTTCTTC.

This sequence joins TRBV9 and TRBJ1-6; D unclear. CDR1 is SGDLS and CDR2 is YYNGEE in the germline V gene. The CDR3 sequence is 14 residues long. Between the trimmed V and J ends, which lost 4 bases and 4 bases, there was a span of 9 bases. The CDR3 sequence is CASSFEGYNSPLHF. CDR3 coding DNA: TGTGCCAGCAGCTTCGAAGGTTATAATTCACCCCTCCACTTT.

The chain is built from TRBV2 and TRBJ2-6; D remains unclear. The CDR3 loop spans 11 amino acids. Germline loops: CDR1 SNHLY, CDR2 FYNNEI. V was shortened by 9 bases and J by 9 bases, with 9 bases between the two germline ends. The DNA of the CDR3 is TGTGCCAGGACTTCCGGCAACGTCCTGACTTTC. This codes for CARTSGNVLTF.

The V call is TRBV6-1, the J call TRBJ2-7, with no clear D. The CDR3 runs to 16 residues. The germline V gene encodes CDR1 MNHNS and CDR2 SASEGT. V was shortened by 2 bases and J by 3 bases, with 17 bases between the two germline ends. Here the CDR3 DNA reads TGTGCCAGCAGTGAACTTCCAGGTACCACATACTACGAGCAGTACTTC. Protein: CASSELPGTTYYEQYF.

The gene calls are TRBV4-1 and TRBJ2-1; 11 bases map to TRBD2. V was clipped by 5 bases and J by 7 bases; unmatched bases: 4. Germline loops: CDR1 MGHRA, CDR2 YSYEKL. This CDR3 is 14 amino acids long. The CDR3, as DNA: TGCGCCAGCAGCGTAGCGGGAGGGGTTAATGAGCAGTTCTTC. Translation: CASSVAGGVNEQFF.

The CDR3 here is CASSLGGTGDIQYF. CDR3 in DNA: TGTGCCAGCAGCTTAGGAGGGACCGGGGACATTCAGTACTTC. This chain joins TRBV7-8 and TRBJ2-4; D is possibly TRBD1 or TRBD2 (5 bases each). The germline V gene has CDR1 SGHVS and CDR2 FQNEAQ. Trimming cost V 1 base and J 8 bases, with 12 bases left between them. The CDR3 sequence is 14 residues long.

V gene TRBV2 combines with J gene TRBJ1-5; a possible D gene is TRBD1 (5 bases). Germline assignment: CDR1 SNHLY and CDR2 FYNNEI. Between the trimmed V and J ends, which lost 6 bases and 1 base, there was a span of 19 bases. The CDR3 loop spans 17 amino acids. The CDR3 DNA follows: TGTGCCAGCAGGGAGAGTTCCGGGACCTTGAGCAATCAGCCCCAGCATTTT. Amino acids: CASRESSGTLSNQPQHF.

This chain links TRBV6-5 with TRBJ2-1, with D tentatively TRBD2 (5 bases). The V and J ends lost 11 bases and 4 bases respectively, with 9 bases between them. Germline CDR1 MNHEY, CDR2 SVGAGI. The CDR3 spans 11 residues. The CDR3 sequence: CAVGEYNEQFF. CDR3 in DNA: TGTGCCGTGGGAGAGTACAATGAGCAGTTCTTC.

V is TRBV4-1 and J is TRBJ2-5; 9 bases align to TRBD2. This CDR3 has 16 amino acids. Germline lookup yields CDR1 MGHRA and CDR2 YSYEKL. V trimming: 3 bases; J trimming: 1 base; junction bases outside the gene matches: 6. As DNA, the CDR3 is TGCGCCAGCAGCCAGCGGGGGGGTCCCATCCAAGAGACCCAGTACTTC. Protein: CASSQRGGPIQETQYF.

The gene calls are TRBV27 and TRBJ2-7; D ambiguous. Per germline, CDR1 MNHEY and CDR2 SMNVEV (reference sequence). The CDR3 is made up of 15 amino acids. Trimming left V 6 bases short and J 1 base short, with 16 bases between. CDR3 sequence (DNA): TGTGCCAGCAGGGACCTCATGGGCGGTTCCTACGAGCAGTACTTC. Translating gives CASRDLMGGSYEQYF.

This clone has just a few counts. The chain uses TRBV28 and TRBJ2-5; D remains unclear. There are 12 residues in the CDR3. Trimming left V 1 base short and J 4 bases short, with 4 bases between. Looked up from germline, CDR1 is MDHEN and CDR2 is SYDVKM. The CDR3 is CASSLYRETQYF. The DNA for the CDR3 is TGTGCCAGCAGTTTATATCGAGAGACCCAGTACTTC.

The CDR3 loop is CASSDHGETYEQYF. CDR3 DNA sequence: TGCGCCAGCAGTGACCATGGGGAAACCTACGAGCAGTACTTC. V is TRBV10-2 and J is TRBJ2-7; D gene ambiguous. The CDR3 loop spans 14 amino acids. In germline, CDR1 is WSHSY, CDR2 SAAADI. V dropped 3 bases and J dropped 2 bases, with 11 bases sitting between them.